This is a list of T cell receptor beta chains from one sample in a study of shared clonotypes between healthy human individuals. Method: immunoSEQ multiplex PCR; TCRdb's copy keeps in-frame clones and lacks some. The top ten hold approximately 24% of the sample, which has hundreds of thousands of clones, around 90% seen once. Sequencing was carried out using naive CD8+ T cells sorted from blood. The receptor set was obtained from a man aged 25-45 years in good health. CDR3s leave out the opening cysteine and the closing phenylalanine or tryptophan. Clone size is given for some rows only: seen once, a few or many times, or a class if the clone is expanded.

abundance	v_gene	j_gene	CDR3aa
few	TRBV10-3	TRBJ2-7	AISESSDVISYEQY
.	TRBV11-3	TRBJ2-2	ASSLVRGNTGELF
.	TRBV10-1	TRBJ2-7	ASSEGQGVIEQY
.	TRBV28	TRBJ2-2	ASSHRLARNTGELF
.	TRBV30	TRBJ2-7	AWSHGHSYEQY
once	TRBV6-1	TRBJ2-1	ASQPGAGNDNEQF
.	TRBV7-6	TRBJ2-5	ASTLLGRTLAETQY
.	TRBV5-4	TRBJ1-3	ASSRWDSLLSGNTIY
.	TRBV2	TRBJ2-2	ASSRRVAGELF
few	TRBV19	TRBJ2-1	ASIETSGRESYNEQF
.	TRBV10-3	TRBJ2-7	AISDPESFSYEQY
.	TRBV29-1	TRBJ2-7	SVGGDYEQY
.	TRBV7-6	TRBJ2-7	ASSLGQGREQY
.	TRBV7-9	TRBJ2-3	ASSLGTSGQRTDTQY
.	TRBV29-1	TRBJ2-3	SVGIPNTDTQY
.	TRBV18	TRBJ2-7	ASSPSVDEQY
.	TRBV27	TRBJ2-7	ASRGTAIEQY
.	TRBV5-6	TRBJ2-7	ASSYNPLSYEQY
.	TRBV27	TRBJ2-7	ASSPLDRRSYEQY
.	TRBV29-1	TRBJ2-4	SALGGGKNIQY
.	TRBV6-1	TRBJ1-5	ASSEGVVGGWDQPQH
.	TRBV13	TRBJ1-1	ASGTGVNTEAF
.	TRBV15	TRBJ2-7	ATSDLAGGYEQY
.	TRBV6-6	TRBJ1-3	ASSQTGSGNTIY
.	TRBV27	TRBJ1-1	ASSLSGGVAEAF
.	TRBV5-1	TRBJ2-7	ASSFQFQSRDRVFNNEQY
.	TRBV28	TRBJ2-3	ASSVFPEYTGASEDTQY
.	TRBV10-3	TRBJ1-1	AISESIQDHMNTEAF
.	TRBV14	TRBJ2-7	ASSQISYEQY
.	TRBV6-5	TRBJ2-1	ASSSTGNNEQF
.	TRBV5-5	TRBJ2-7	ASSLVGYEQY
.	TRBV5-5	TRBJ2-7	ASSDLTSTEQY
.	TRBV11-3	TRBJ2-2	ASSPRLASDTGELF
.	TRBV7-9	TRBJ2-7	ASTGVTYEQY
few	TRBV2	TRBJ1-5	ASSVGTESLNQPQH
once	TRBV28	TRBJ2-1	ASFEGNNEQF